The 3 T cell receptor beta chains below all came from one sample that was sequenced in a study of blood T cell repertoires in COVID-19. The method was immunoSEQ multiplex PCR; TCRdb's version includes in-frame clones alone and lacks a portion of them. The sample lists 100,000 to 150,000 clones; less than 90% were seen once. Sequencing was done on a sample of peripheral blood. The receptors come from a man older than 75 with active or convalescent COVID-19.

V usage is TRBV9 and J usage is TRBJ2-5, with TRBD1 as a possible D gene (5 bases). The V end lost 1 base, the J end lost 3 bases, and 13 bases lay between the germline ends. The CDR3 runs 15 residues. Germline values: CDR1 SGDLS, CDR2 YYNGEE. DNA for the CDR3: TGTGCCAGCAGCGTACGCAGGGATGGCAAAGAGACCCAGTACTTC. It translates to CASSVRRDGKETQYF. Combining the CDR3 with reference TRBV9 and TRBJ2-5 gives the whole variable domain DSGVTQTPKHLITATGQRVTLRCSPRSGDLSVYWYQQSLDQGLQFLIQYYNGEERAKGNILERFSAQQFPDLHSELNLSSLELGDSALYFCASSVRRDGKETQYFGPGTRLLVL.

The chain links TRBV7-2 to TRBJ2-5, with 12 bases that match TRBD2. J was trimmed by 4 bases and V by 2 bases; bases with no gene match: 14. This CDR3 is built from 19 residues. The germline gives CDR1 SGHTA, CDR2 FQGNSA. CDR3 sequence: CASSLRTSGDGFFRETQYF. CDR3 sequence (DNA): TGTGCCAGCAGCTTAAGGACTAGCGGGGATGGGTTCTTTCGAGAGACCCAGTACTTC. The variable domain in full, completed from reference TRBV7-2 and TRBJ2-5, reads GAGVSQSPSNKVTEKGKDVELRCDPISGHTALYWYRQSLGQGLEFLIYFQGNSAPDKSGLPSDRFSAERTGGSVSTLTIQRTQQEDSAVYLCASSLRTSGDGFFRETQYFGPGTRLLVL.

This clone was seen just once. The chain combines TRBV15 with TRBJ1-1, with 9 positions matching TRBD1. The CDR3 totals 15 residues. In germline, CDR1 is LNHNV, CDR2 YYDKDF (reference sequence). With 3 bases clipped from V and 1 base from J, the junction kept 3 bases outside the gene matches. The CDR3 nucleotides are TGTGCCACCAGCAGGGGGGGACAGGGGAACACTGAAGCTTTCTTT. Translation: CATSRGGQGNTEAFF.